The sequence of this TCR beta chain was determined in a study of cytomegalovirus exposure and HLA in healthy donors. Of note for this clone: Its target is unknown.

Use of 60 Vbeta and 13 Jbeta primers characterized the PCR. This table comes from immunoSEQ multiplex PCR, and its TCRdb copy is limited to in-frame clones, with some not included. The sample holds under 250,000 clones, 70% to 90% seen once. General study results and limits: V- and J-gene trimming in TCR beta was tied to a missense DCLRE1C variant by an analysis performed later. Later analysis suggested links between common viral pathogens and several top significant clusters. More than 15,000 TCR beta sequences were associated with HLA alleles at 0.05 false discovery rate in a later analysis.

Sequenced sample: PBMCs. The TCR originated in a woman in her sixties in good health and CMV-seropositive.

The CDR3 loop is CASSVAGMAYNEQFF. DNA for the CDR3: TGTGCCAGCAGCGTAGCAGGGATGGCTTACAATGAGCAGTTCTTC. The chain uses TRBV9 and TRBJ2-1, with D maybe TRBD1 (5 bases). Between the trimmed V and J ends, which lost 0 bases and 4 bases, there was a span of 11 bases. CDR3 length: 15 amino acids. The germline V gene encodes CDR1 SGDLS and CDR2 YYNGEE.